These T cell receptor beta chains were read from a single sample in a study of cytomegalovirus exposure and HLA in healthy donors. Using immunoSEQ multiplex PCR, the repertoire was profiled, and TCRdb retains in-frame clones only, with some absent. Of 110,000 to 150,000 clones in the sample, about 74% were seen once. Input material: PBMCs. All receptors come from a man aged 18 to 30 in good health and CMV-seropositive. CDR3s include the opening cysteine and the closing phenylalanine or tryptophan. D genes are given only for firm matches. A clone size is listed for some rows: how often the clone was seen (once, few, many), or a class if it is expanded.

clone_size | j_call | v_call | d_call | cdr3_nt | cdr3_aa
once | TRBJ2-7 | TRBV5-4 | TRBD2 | TGTGCCAGCAGCAGACCGGGAGGCAGGGCCTACGAGCAGTACTTC | CASSRPGGRAYEQYF
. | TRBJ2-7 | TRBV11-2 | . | TGTGCCAGCAGCTTAAGAGGGCTCGGCTACGAGCAGTACTTC | CASSLRGLGYEQYF
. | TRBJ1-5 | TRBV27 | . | TGTGCCAGCAGTTTTACAGCACAGCCCCAGCATTTT | CASSFTAQPQHF
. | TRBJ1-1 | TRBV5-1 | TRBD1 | TGCGCCAGCAGCCTGACAGGGGCCCGAATTTTTGGTGATGAAGCTTTCTTT | CASSLTGARIFGDEAFF
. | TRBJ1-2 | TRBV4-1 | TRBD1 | TGCGCCAGCAGCGTGGGACAGGGGGTTCCTAAAGGCTACACCTTC | CASSVGQGVPKGYTF
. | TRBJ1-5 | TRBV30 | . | TGTGCCTGGAGTGCCAGGGTAGACCAGCCCCAGCATTTT | CAWSARVDQPQHF
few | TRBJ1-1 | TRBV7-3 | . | TGTGCCAGCAGCACCGGGCGCGCGGGTAAGGCTTTCTTT | CASSTGRAGKAFF
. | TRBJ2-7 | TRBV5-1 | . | TGCGCCAGCAGCTTGGCCGGACAAGGAGTCTCCTACGAGCAGTACTTC | CASSLAGQGVSYEQYF
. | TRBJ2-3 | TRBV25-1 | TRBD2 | TGTGCCAGCAGTGTAGCGGGGGGCACAGATACGCAGTATTTT | CASSVAGGTDTQYF
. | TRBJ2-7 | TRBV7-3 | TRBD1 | TGTGCCAGCAGCCGGGGACAGGTCTACGAGCAGTACTTC | CASSRGQVYEQYF
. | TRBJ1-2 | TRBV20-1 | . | TGCAGTGCTAGAGGCGAGTTCGGCTACACCTTC | CSARGEFGYTF
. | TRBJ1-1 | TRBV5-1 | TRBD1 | TGCGCCAGCAGCGGAGGACAGGGGAACACTGAAGCTTTCTTT | CASSGGQGNTEAFF
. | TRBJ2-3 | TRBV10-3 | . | TGTGCCATCACGGGGAACGAAGATACGCAGTATTTT | CAITGNEDTQYF
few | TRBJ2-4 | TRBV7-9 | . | TGTGCCAGCAGCTTACCTAGGGGGGGACAGGAGGGGAACATTCAGTACTTC | CASSLPRGGQEGNIQYF
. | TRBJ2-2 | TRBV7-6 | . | TGTGCCAGCAGCCCCCTTAGGGGGGGCCCCTCCAACACCGGGGAGCTGTTTTTT | CASSPLRGGPSNTGELFF
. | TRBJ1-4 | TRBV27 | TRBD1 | TGTGCCAGCAGGAATGGCCGGGACAGGGGGCCGTCTAATGAAAAACTGTTTTTT | CASRNGRDRGPSNEKLFF
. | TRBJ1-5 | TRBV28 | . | TGTGCCAGCAGTCGGGGTCCTCAGCCCCAGCATTTT | CASSRGPQPQHF
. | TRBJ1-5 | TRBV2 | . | TGTGCCAGCAGTCGGGGGAATCAGCCCCAGCATTTT | CASSRGNQPQHF
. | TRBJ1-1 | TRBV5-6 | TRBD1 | TGTGCCAGCAGCTTGACAGGACAGGGGGCGCAAGCTTTCTTT | CASSLTGQGAQAFF
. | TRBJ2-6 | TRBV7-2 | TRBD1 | TGTGCCAGCAGCCCGCGGACAGGTTCGAGGAAGGGGGCCAACGTCCTGACTTTC | CASSPRTGSRKGANVLTF
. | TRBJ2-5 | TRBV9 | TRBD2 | TGTGCCAGCAGTAAGGGACTAGCGGCACCTGGCGAGGGAGAGACCCAGTACTTC | CASSKGLAAPGEGETQYF
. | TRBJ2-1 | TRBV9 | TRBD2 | TGTGCCAGCAGCGTAAGGTCCGATCTCACTAGCGGGCTTTTCTACAATGAGCAGTTCTTC | CASSVRSDLTSGLFYNEQFF
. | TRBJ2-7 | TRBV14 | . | TGTGCCAGCAGCGGAGTTGTGGACTACGAGCAGTACTTC | CASSGVVDYEQYF
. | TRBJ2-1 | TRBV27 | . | TGTGCCAGCAGAACAGACAGTTACAATGAGCAGTTCTTC | CASRTDSYNEQFF
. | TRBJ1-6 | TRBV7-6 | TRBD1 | TGTGCCAGCAGCTTGCCTCCCCGGACAGGGGCCCCCGGGAATTCACCCCTCCACTTT | CASSLPPRTGAPGNSPLHF
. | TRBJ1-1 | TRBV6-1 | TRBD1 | TGTGCCAGCGGTAAGACAGGGATGAACACTGAAGCTTTCTTT | CASGKTGMNTEAFF
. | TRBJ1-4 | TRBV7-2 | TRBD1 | TGTGCCAGCAGCGGCTCGCCGGGACAGTCGAATGAAAAACTGTTTTTT | CASSGSPGQSNEKLFF
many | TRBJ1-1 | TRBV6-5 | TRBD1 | TGTGCCAGCAGTTTGACCGGGACAGCGAACACTGAAGCTTTCTTT | CASSLTGTANTEAFF
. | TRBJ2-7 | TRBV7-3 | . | TGTGCCAGCAGCCCCGCCCCGGGGGTCTACGAGCAGTACTTC | CASSPAPGVYEQYF
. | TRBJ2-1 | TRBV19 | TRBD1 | TGTGCCAGTAGTCCCGGGACAGGAGGCAATGAGCAGTTCTTC | CASSPGTGGNEQFF
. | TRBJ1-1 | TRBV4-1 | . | TGCGCCAGCAGCTACAGCCTGAACACTGAAGCTTTCTTT | CASSYSLNTEAFF
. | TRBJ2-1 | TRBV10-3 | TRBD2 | TGTGCCATCAGCATGACTAGCGGAACAAACAATGAGCAGTTCTTC | CAISMTSGTNNEQFF
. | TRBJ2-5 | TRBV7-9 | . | TGTGCCAGCAGCTTAGCCAGGGCGCGGGAGACCCAGTACTTC | CASSLARARETQYF
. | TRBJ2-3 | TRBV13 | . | TGTGCCAGCAGCTTAGGGGGAGCAGATACGCAGTATTTT | CASSLGGADTQYF
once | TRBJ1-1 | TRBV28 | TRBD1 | TGTGCCAGCACCAATACTCGGACAGGGCGGGCTTTCTTT | CASTNTRTGRAFF
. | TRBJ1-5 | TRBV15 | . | TGTGCCACCCGGCAGGGATCCCAGCCCCAGCATTTT | CATRQGSQPQHF
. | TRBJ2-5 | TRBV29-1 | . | TGCAGCGGCCTCAGGCCCCCAAGTACCCAGTACTTC | CSGLRPPSTQYF
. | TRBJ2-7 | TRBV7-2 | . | TGTGCCAGCAGCCCCGAGACTCGCTACGAGCAGTACTTC | CASSPETRYEQYF
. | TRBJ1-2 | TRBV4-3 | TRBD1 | TGCGCCAGCAGCCAAGACCCGACAGGGGAGGCCTATGGCTACACCTTC | CASSQDPTGEAYGYTF
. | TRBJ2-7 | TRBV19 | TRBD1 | TGTGCCAGTAGCGAAGGGGACAGCTCCTACGAGCAGTACTTC | CASSEGDSSYEQYF
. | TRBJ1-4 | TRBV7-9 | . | TGTGCCAGCAGCTTAGACGGGAAGGGAGAAAAACTGTTTTTT | CASSLDGKGEKLFF
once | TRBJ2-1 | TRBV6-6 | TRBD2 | TGTGCCAGCGGCAAAGCGGGGGGTGACAATGAGCAGTTCTTC | CASGKAGGDNEQFF
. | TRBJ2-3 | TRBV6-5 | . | TGTGCCAGCAGTTACAAGGGGATGTCCCCAGATACGCAGTATTTT | CASSYKGMSPDTQYF
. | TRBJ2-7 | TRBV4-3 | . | TGCGCCAGCAGCCAAGGAGTGTCCGAGCAGTACTTC | CASSQGVSEQYF